These 29 T cell receptor beta chains came from one sample sequenced in a study of tumor-infiltrating lymphocytes in localized non-small cell lung cancer. The repertoire was sequenced with immunoSEQ multiplex PCR; TCRdb's copy has only in-frame clones and lacks some. There are roughly 9,200 clones in the sample; roughly four fifths occur only once, and around 9.5% lies in the top ten. The sequencing sample was made of uninvolved lung tissue not adjacent to the tumor. These TCRs come from a human donor with non-small cell lung cancer.

The CDR3 sequence: CASSPPGRTYEQYF. CDR3 nucleotide sequence: TGTGCCAGCAGTCCCCCCGGGAGAACCTACGAGCAGTACTTC. The V call is TRBV28, the J call TRBJ2-7; D is perhaps TRBD2 (6 bases). V was trimmed by 5 bases and J by 2 bases, leaving 13 bases between them. CDR3 size: 14 residues. Germline lookup yields CDR1 MDHEN and CDR2 SYDVKM.

This chain uses TRBV28 with TRBJ1-5; the D is unclear. Germline CDR1 is MDHEN and CDR2 is SYDVKM. The CDR3 contains 13 residues. Trimming removed 6 bases from V and 8 bases from J, with 14 bases in between. The CDR3, as DNA: TGTGCCAGCAGGCCGGTGACGCCAGAGCCCCAGCATTTT. This translates into CASRPVTPEPQHF.

This chain connects TRBV18 to TRBJ1-2, with 8 bases fitting TRBD1. Per the germline V gene, CDR1 is KGHSH and CDR2 is LQKENI. V shed 5 bases and J 5 bases; nucleotides not matched to a gene: 13. This CDR3 is built from 16 residues. In nucleotides, the CDR3 is TGTGCCAGCTCAGACCAGGGGGCGAGCGGAACTTATGGCTACACCTTC. Its protein is CASSDQGASGTYGYTF.

This clone was observed a single time. This chain uses TRBV5-1 with TRBJ2-7; 7 bases align to TRBD1. The CDR3 loop spans 14 amino acids. Germline V gives CDR1 SGHRS, CDR2 YFSETQ. The V segment lost 4 bases and the J segment 3 bases; nucleotides outside the gene matches: 7. CDR3 sequence reads: CASSVGDSFYEQYF. The CDR3 DNA reads TGCGCCAGCAGCGTGGGGGACAGTTTCTACGAGCAGTACTTC.

CDR3 bases: TGTGCCAGCAGCGAGAGGGGCAATGAGCAGTTCTTC. Residues: CASSERGNEQFF. This rearrangement joins TRBV9 to TRBJ2-1; either TRBD1 or TRBD2 may supply D (5 bases each). Germline CDR1 and CDR2: SGDLS and YYNGEE. Trimming pared 3 bases from V and 6 bases from J, leaving 7 bases between. The CDR3 has 12 residues.

This chain connects TRBV1 to TRBJ2-3. TRBV1 is a pseudogene locus. This CDR3 has 19 residues. The CDR3 DNA is TGCACCAGCAGTCATAGGTATCTTCCGGCCGACCCTAGCACAGATACGCAGTATTTT. Translating gives CTSSHRYLPADPSTDTQYF.

The CDR3 reads CASSYSNNEQFF. CDR3 coding DNA: TGTGCCAGCAGCTACAGTAACAATGAGCAGTTCTTC. The rearrangement links TRBV11-2 to TRBJ2-1; D gene uncertain. V gave up 4 bases and J gave up 5 bases, with 6 bases separating them. This CDR3 contains 12 residues. Germline V gives CDR1 SGHAT, CDR2 FQNNGV.

This sequence joins TRBV7-2 and TRBJ2-7, with D perhaps TRBD1 (5 bases). Trimming took off 4 bases at V and 0 bases at J, with 13 bases between the two ends. CDR1 is SGHTA, CDR2 FQGNSA, per germline. The CDR3 is 15 residues long. Here the CDR3 reads CASSSLTGSSYEQYF. In DNA, the CDR3 is TGTGCCAGCAGCTCGCTAACAGGTAGCTCCTACGAGCAGTACTTC.

The chain uses TRBV6-5 and TRBJ2-7; D is possibly TRBD2 (6 bases). CDR1 MNHEY and CDR2 SVGAGI come from the germline V gene. This CDR3 is built from 13 residues. In DNA form, the CDR3 reads TGTTCGTCCATGCAGCGGGCCTCCTACGAGCAGTACTTC. This gives the protein CSSMQRASYEQYF.

The V and J genes are TRBV6-5 and TRBJ1-5; a weak D match, TRBD1 (6 bases). CDR3 length: 15 amino acids. V gave up 0 bases and J gave up 6 bases, with 12 bases separating them. CDR1 and CDR2 (germline): MNHEY, SVGAGI. The CDR3 DNA sequence: TGTGCCAGCAGTTACTCGATGGGGGGCGGTCAGCCCCAGCATTTT. It codes for CASSYSMGGGQPQHF.

The chain links TRBV7-9 to TRBJ2-2; D is perhaps TRBD2 (6 bases). V gave up 0 bases and J gave up 3 bases, with 11 bases separating them. The CDR3 consists of 16 residues. Germline V gene lookup returns CDR1 SEHNR and CDR2 FQNEAQ (reference sequence). CDR3 bases: TGTGCCAGCAGCTTAGCATCCAGGGACTACACCGGGGAGCTGTTTTTT. Its translation is CASSLASRDYTGELFF.

The V gene is TRBV7-9, the J gene TRBJ1-3; D perhaps matches TRBD1 (5 bases). Germline V gives CDR1 SEHNR, CDR2 FQNEAQ (reference sequence). The germline V and J ends were trimmed by 3 bases and 4 bases, with 16 bases remaining between them. The CDR3 has 16 residues. The CDR3 is CASSLIRARSGNTIYF. CDR3 nucleotide sequence: TGTGCCAGCAGCTTGATCAGGGCTAGGTCCGGAAACACCATATATTTT.

The V call is TRBV15, the J call TRBJ2-5; D possibly corresponds to TRBD2 (5 bases). V was trimmed by 3 bases and J by 5 bases, leaving 13 bases between them. Per the germline V gene, CDR1 is LNHNV and CDR2 is YYDKDF (reference sequence). CDR3 size: 14 residues. Here the CDR3 reads CATSRGEREETQYF. The CDR3 coding sequence is TGTGCCACCAGCAGGGGAGAAAGGGAGGAGACCCAGTACTTC.

The V call is TRBV5-6, the J call TRBJ2-7; TRBD1 is a possible D gene (6 bases). Trimming removed 1 base at V and 1 base at J, with 15 bases between. This CDR3 spans 16 amino acids. Germline loops: CDR1 SGHDT, CDR2 YYEEEE. The CDR3, as DNA: TGTGCCAGCAGCTTGTTAACAGGGCTTGAATCCTACGAGCAGTACTTC. Its protein is CASSLLTGLESYEQYF.

This clone was observed a few times. The chain combines TRBV10-2 with TRBJ2-4; no definite D call. CDR3 size: 15 residues. Germline V gene lookup returns CDR1 WSHSY and CDR2 SAAADI. Deletions cut 4 bases from V and 0 bases from J, with 10 bases between. The CDR3 protein is CASSVDTLAKNIQYF. The DNA of the CDR3 is TGCGCCAGCAGTGTTGACACCCTAGCCAAAAACATTCAGTACTTC.

This clone was picked up a small number of times. The CDR3 spells CASSPPRGSQETQYF. As DNA, the CDR3 is TGTGCCAGCAGCCCACCGAGGGGGTCCCAAGAGACCCAGTACTTC. The chain links TRBV7-9 to TRBJ2-5; D might be TRBD1 (6 bases). The germline CDR1 and CDR2 sequences are SEHNR and FQNEAQ (reference sequence). This CDR3 is 15 amino acids long. V was trimmed by 5 bases and J by 1 base, leaving 14 bases between them.

In its sample, this clone was seen a few times. The J gene is TRBJ1-4, the V gene TRBV2; 8 bases line up with TRBD1. Trimming cost V 6 bases and J 8 bases; bases outside gene matches: 5. The CDR3 covers 13 residues. Germline V lookup: CDR1 SNHLY, CDR2 FYNNEI. The CDR3 sequence is CASRGQGQEKLFF. The CDR3 DNA reads as TGTGCCAGCAGAGGACAGGGCCAGGAAAAACTGTTTTTT. Full variable domain (remainder filled in from reference TRBV2 and TRBJ1-4): EPEVTQTPSHQVTQMGQEVILRCVPISNHLYFYWYRQILGQKVEFLVSFYNNEISEKSEIFDDQFSVERPDGSNFTLKIRSTKLEDSAMYFCASRGQGQEKLFFGSGTQLSVL.

The chain recombines TRBV6-5 with TRBJ2-3; possible D gene TRBD2, 5 bases. Germline loops: CDR1 MNHEY, CDR2 SVGAGI. V was trimmed by 7 bases and J by 9 bases, leaving 14 bases between them. The CDR3 spans 12 residues. The CDR3: CASTASAGTQYF. The CDR3 coding sequence is TGTGCCAGCACGGCGTCCGCGGGCACGCAGTATTTT.

This chain joins TRBV6-1 and TRBJ1-5; 7 bases are a match to TRBD1. The length of the CDR3 is 15 residues. With V trimmed by 6 bases and J by 3 bases, 8 bases remained unmatched. Germline V CDR1 and CDR2: MNHNS, SASEGT. Here the CDR3 reads CASRGSGQFNQPQHF. In nucleotides, the CDR3 is TGTGCCAGCAGGGGCTCGGGACAGTTCAATCAGCCCCAGCATTTT.

This clone was recorded a few times. The chain couples TRBV5-6 to TRBJ1-2; 7 bases line up with TRBD1. The ends lost 9 bases at V and 8 bases at J; junction bases unmatched: 10. Germline assignment: CDR1 SGHDT and CDR2 YYEEEE. The CDR3 runs 12 residues. The CDR3 here is CATGGRAEGYTF. The CDR3 nucleotides are TGTGCCACAGGGGGTCGGGCCGAAGGCTACACCTTC.

This clone was counted only a few times. V and J are TRBV6-5 and TRBJ2-5; 10 bases agree with TRBD2. In germline, CDR1 is MNHEY, CDR2 SVGAGI. The CDR3 runs to 15 residues. After removal of 6 bases from V and 5 bases from J, the junction contained 9 bases not matched to a gene. This chain's CDR3 is CASRRGLAERETQYF. CDR3 coding DNA: TGTGCCAGCAGGCGCGGACTAGCGGAAAGGGAGACCCAGTACTTC.

Turning to this clone: Other DNA sequences in the sample encode the same CDR3. This chain links TRBV27 with TRBJ2-7; D might be TRBD1 (6 bases). V lost 3 bases and J lost 1, with 10 bases in between. CDR3 length: 14 residues. Germline CDR1 MNHEY, CDR2 SMNVEV (reference sequence). CDR3 protein: CASSLAGDSYEQYF. As DNA, the CDR3 is TGTGCCAGCAGTTTGGCAGGGGATTCCTACGAGCAGTACTTC.

About this clone: A read error may produce the germline difference seen at one junction end. CDR3 DNA: TGTGCCAGTAGTATATATCAATCGTCGGGACAGCCCTTCACTAACTATGGCTACGCCTTC. Translation gives CASSIYQSSGQPFTNYGYAF. The chain is built from TRBV19 and TRBJ1-2; 7 bases align to TRBD1. Germline loops: CDR1 LNHDA, CDR2 SQIVND (reference sequence). CDR3 length: 20 residues.

This clone came up once. The chain combines TRBV6-1 with TRBJ2-3; 9 nucleotides match TRBD2. Germline CDR1 reads MNHNS; CDR2 reads SASEGT. The CDR3 has 17 residues. J was trimmed by 2 bases and V by 0 bases; bases with no gene match: 6. In nucleotides, the CDR3 is TGTGCCAGCAGTGAAGCGAGGGCGGGAGGGCCCACAGATACGCAGTATTTT. Translated, it gives CASSEARAGGPTDTQYF.

The chain carries TRBV19 and TRBJ1-4; no firm D call. In germline, CDR1 is LNHDA, CDR2 SQIVND (reference sequence). Trimming shortened V by 4 bases and J by 7 bases, and 16 bases separated the two germline ends. The CDR3 spans 15 residues. CDR3 in amino acids: CASSTDINRSEKLFF. The CDR3 bases are TGTGCCAGTAGTACAGACATAAACCGGAGTGAAAAACTGTTTTTT. The complete variable domain, with remaining parts taken from reference TRBV19 and TRBJ1-4, reads DGGITQSPKYLFRKEGQNVTLSCEQNLNHDAMYWYRQDPGQGLRLIYYSQIVNDFQKGDIAEGYSVSREKKESFPLTVTSAQKNPTAFYLCASSTDINRSEKLFFGSGTQLSVL.

The chain joins TRBV30 to TRBJ1-5; D is unclear. The CDR3 runs to 13 residues. The ends were cut back, 2 bases at V and 4 bases at J, with 9 bases in the middle. Germline V gene sequence: CDR1 GTSNPN, CDR2 SVGIG (reference sequence). The DNA of the CDR3 is TGTGCCTGGAGTCGGCAGCGTAATCAGCCCCAGCATTTT. Protein sequence: CAWSRQRNQPQHF.

This rearrangement joins TRBV19 to TRBJ1-5, with D perhaps TRBD1 (5 bases). Germline V lookup: CDR1 LNHDA, CDR2 SQIVND (reference sequence). V lost 3 bases, J lost 0 bases, and 12 bases lay in between. The CDR3 sequence is 16 residues long. CDR3 in DNA: TGTGCCAGTAGTATCCAGGGCCTTTATAGCAATCAGCCCCAGCATTTT. Its translation: CASSIQGLYSNQPQHF.

In regard to this clone: Relative to the germline gene, one junction end is altered; a read error may explain this. The chain joins TRBV28 to TRBJ2-7; 10 nucleotides agree with TRBD2. The CDR3 has 14 residues. Looked up from germline, CDR1 is MDHEN and CDR2 is SYDVKM. Written as DNA, the CDR3 is TGTGCCAGCAGGTTATCTAGCGGGAGTTACGAGCAGTACTTC. It yields the protein CASRLSSGSYEQYF.

CDR3 DNA: TGTGCCAGCAGCCCAAACCAACTAGGCAATGAGCAGTTCTTC. This codes for CASSPNQLGNEQFF. J is TRBJ2-1 and V is TRBV7-2, with a possible D match to TRBD2 (5 bases). Looked up from germline, CDR1 is SGHTA and CDR2 is FQGNSA. The length of the CDR3 is 14 residues. With 5 bases removed from V and 6 bases from J, the gap between germline ends came to 14 bases. The whole variable domain, filled in from reference TRBV7-2 and TRBJ2-1, reads GAGVSQSPSNKVTEKGKDVELRCDPISGHTALYWYRQSLGQGLEFLIYFQGNSAPDKSGLPSDRFSAERTGGSVSTLTIQRTQQEDSAVYLCASSPNQLGNEQFFGPGTRLTVL.